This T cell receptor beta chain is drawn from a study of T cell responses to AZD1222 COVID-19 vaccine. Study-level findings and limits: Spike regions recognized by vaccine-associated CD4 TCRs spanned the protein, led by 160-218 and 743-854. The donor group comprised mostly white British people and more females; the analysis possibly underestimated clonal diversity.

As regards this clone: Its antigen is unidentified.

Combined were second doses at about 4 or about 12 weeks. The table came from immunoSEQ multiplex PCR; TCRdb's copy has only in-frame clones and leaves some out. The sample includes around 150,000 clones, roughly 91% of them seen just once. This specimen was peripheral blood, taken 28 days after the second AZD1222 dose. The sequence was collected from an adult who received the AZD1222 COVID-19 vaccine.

As DNA, the CDR3 is TGTGCCAGCAGCCGGGGCGAAGGGGAGCTGTTTTTT. Its translation is CASSRGEGELFF. V and J are TRBV7-9 and TRBJ2-2; D could derive from TRBD1 or TRBD2 (5 bases each). Germline CDR1 and CDR2: SEHNR and FQNEAQ (reference sequence). V lost 5 bases and J lost 8, with 9 bases in between. The CDR3 spans 12 residues. The full variable domain, rest sourced from reference TRBV7-9 and TRBJ2-2, is DTGVSQNPRHKITKRGQNVTFRCDPISEHNRLYWYRQTLGQGPEFLTYFQNEAQLEKSRLLSDRFSAERPKGSFSTLEIQRTEQGDSAMYLCASSRGEGELFFGEGSRLTVL.